The source of this T cell receptor (beta chain) is a study of cytomegalovirus exposure and HLA in healthy donors. The wider study: The 90 to 150 validation repertoires used the same platform as the 666 first-cohort repertoires, a later analysis reported. Study-wide points: In vitro confirmation showed three CMV-associated chains to be CMV antigen specific. Subsequent analysis revealed that first-cohort TCR clusters tended to co-occur in the 100 to 150 validation repertoires.

Repertoires were generated with immunoSEQ multiplex PCR, while TCRdb's copy carries only in-frame clones and drops some. Of approximately 60,000 clones in the sample, roughly 90% were seen once. Comment on this clone: Its antigen remains unidentified.

The validation cohort, a group of 100 to 150 subjects, included the donors and was separate from the roughly 620-subject first cohort. Sequencing was carried out using PBMCs. This sequence originates from a man aged 18 to 30 in good health and CMV-seronegative.

This chain's CDR3 is CASRRGESGEQYF. Written as DNA, the CDR3 is TGTGCCAGCAGGCGCGGGGAATCAGGCGAGCAGTACTTC. The chain combines TRBV6-5 with TRBJ2-7; D is possibly TRBD2 (6 bases). Germline CDR1 MNHEY, CDR2 SVGAGI. Trimming cost V 6 bases and J 6 bases, with 15 bases left between them. The CDR3 runs 13 residues.